The 23 T cell receptor beta chains reported below all come from one sample, sequenced in a study of T cells in Graves' hyperthyroidism and ophthalmopathy. RNA transcripts served as the template for amplifying TCR beta CDR3 regions. First-round RT-PCR targeting the TCR CDR3 was performed with the HTBI primer set. TCRdb processed the multiplex PCR reads anew with MiXCR; each CDR3 protein has one entry. Of 750,000 to 900,000 distinct CDR3 sequences in the sample, 35% to 45% are singletons; the top ten hold roughly 8.3%. Sequencing input: blood. These receptors originate from a man aged 18-30 years with Graves' hyperthyroidism.

This clonotype was detected a few times. For the CDR3, the DNA is TGCAGTGCTCTCCCCGATGACGAGACCCAGTACTTC. Translating it yields CSALPDDETQYF. J is TRBJ2-5 and V is TRBV20-1; D gene unclear. The CDR3 contains 12 residues. Trimming took 5 bases from V and 5 from J, leaving 12 bases between them. CDR1 and CDR2 from the germline V gene are DFQATT and SNEGSKA (reference sequence).

As for this clonotype: A clone one base away is much larger, so this may be a read error. The CDR3 is CASRQETEAFF. The CDR3 DNA follows: TGTGCCAGCAGACAAGAGACTGAAGCTTTCTTT. J is TRBJ1-1 and V is TRBV12-3 or TRBV12-4; no clear D gene. The V end lost 6 bases, the J end lost 5 bases, and 7 bases lay between the germline ends. CDR3 length equals 11 residues.

This clonotype was counted ten times or more. This rearrangement joins TRBV7-8 to TRBJ2-5, with 9 bases lining up with TRBD1. CDR1 is SGHVS and CDR2 is FQNEAQ in the germline V gene. This CDR3 is built from 16 residues. Germline trimming cut 7 bases from V and 0 bases from J; bases unmatched to any gene: 9. CDR3 coding DNA: TGTGCCAGCACCATCGAACAGGGGGCGCACCAAGAGACCCAGTACTTC. The encoded protein is CASTIEQGAHQETQYF.

This clonotype was counted between two and nine times. The rearrangement joins TRBV12-3 or TRBV12-4 to TRBJ2-7, with D tentatively TRBD1 (5 bases). Trimming pared 2 bases from V and 3 bases from J, leaving 11 bases between. The CDR3 runs to 14 residues. The CDR3 DNA reads as TGTGCCAGCAGTTTACAGGGTCCCCGCTACGAGCAGTACTTC. Protein sequence: CASSLQGPRYEQYF.

This clonotype appeared a few times. This chain links TRBV12-3 or TRBV12-4 with TRBJ1-6; D might be TRBD1 (6 bases). The CDR3 consists of 15 residues. The CDR3 bases are TGTGCTAGTGCCTCCTTTGGGGGCGGTGAGTCACCCCTCCACTTT. Translated, it gives CASASFGGGESPLHF.

The chain joins TRBV9 to TRBJ2-7; D unresolved. CDR3 length: 14 amino acids. V lost 5 bases and J lost 6, with 18 bases in between. Germline V lookup: CDR1 SGDLS, CDR2 YYNGEE. CDR3 sequence reads: CASSLRDGRPEQYF. In DNA, the CDR3 is TGTGCCAGCAGTCTCCGTGACGGAAGGCCCGAGCAGTACTTC.

The rearrangement joins TRBV5-6 to TRBJ2-7, with D perhaps assigned TRBD1 or TRBD2 (5 bases each). Looked up from germline, CDR1 is SGHDT and CDR2 is YYEEEE. V was pared by 2 bases and J by 0 bases, with 12 bases between. The CDR3 sequence is 15 residues long. The CDR3 loop reads CASSFRGTSSYEQYF. The CDR3 coding sequence is TGTGCCAGCAGCTTCCGGGGCACCAGCTCCTACGAGCAGTACTTC.

The J gene is TRBJ2-5, the V gene TRBV5-1, with 7 bases lining up with TRBD2. CDR3 length equals 16 residues. Per the germline V gene, CDR1 is SGHRS and CDR2 is YFSETQ. V gave up 0 bases and J gave up 2 bases; unmatched junction bases: 7. Here the CDR3 reads CASSLEASGPQETQYF. CDR3 bases: TGCGCCAGCAGCTTGGAGGCTAGCGGACCTCAAGAGACCCAGTACTTC.

The rearrangement joins TRBV11-2 to TRBJ2-2, with a tentative D call TRBD1 (6 bases). The length of the CDR3 is 15 residues. V was clipped by 1 base and J by 6 bases, with 12 bases between them. Germline CDR1 is SGHAT and CDR2 is FQNNGV. The CDR3 protein is CASSLAPGVAGELFF. In nucleotides, the CDR3 is TGTGCCAGCAGCTTAGCTCCAGGGGTGGCCGGGGAGCTGTTTTTT.

This clonotype appeared once. The chain uses TRBV15 and TRBJ1-1; TRBD1 matches at 7 bases. The germline V gene encodes CDR1 LNHNV and CDR2 YYDKDF (reference sequence). CDR3 length equals 11 residues. Trimming took 5 bases from V and 7 from J; bases not matched to a gene: 1. CDR3 loop: CATSDRDEAFF. The CDR3 region has the DNA TGTGCCACCAGCGACAGGGATGAAGCTTTCTTT.

This clonotype showed up just a few times. The chain links TRBV6-5 to TRBJ2-7; tentatively, D is TRBD2 (5 bases). Germline-derived CDR1 and CDR2 are MNHEY and SVGAGI. The ends were cut back, 8 bases at V and 6 bases at J, with 14 bases in the middle. The CDR3 has 12 residues. DNA for the CDR3: TGTGCCAGCGAGGCCTTCGAGGGCGAGCAGTACTTC. It codes for CASEAFEGEQYF.

This sequence joins TRBV10-2 and TRBJ1-6; D is undetermined. This CDR3 contains 17 residues. CDR1 and CDR2 from the germline V gene are WSHSY and SAAADI. Trimming pared 0 bases from V and 6 bases from J, leaving 15 bases between. CDR3 nucleotides: TGCGCCAGCAGTGAGTCGGGCAGTGGGCTCGGTAATTCACCCCTCCACTTT. Residues: CASSESGSGLGNSPLHF.

With regard to this clonotype: This may arise from a read error, as a much more abundant clone is one base away. This chain links TRBV15 with TRBJ1-1; the D is unclear. V lost 2 bases to trimming and J lost 3 bases, with 16 bases between them. CDR3 length equals 16 residues. CDR1 is LNHNV, CDR2 YYDKDF, per germline (reference sequence). CDR3 sequence reads: CATSRSFSNSDTEAFF. CDR3 coding DNA: TGTGCCACCAGCAGATCCTTTAGCAACAGTGACACTGAAGCTTTCTTT.

This clonotype was counted a few times. The rearrangement uses TRBV19 and TRBJ1-1, with 9 bases fitting TRBD1. CDR1 is LNHDA, CDR2 SQIVND, per germline (reference sequence). There are 14 residues in the CDR3. V lost 8 bases, J lost 7 bases, and 11 bases stayed unmatched. This CDR3 reads CASETWGQGGEAFF. CDR3 bases: TGTGCCAGTGAAACCTGGGGACAGGGAGGTGAAGCTTTCTTT.

The chain carries TRBV19 and TRBJ1-5, with D perhaps TRBD1 (5 bases). With 9 bases removed from V and 0 bases from J, the gap between germline ends came to 15 bases. The length of the CDR3 is 15 residues. Germline values: CDR1 LNHDA, CDR2 SQIVND (reference sequence). The CDR3 sequence is CASRGGGVSNQPQHF. The DNA for the CDR3 is TGTGCCAGCAGAGGAGGAGGGGTTAGCAATCAGCCCCAGCATTTT. The entire variable domain, with the rest obtained from reference TRBV19 and TRBJ1-5, is as follows: DGGITQSPKYLFRKEGQNVTLSCEQNLNHDAMYWYRQDPGQGLRLIYYSQIVNDFQKGDIAEGYSVSREKKESFPLTVTSAQKNPTAFYLCASRGGGVSNQPQHFGDGTRLSIL.

The chain carries TRBV20-1 and TRBJ1-5; D is possibly TRBD1 (6 bases). Germline lookup yields CDR1 DFQATT and CDR2 SNEGSKA (reference sequence). V was trimmed by 5 bases and J by 0 bases, leaving 8 bases between them. The CDR3 covers 13 residues. DNA for the CDR3: TGCAGTGCTGGGGGGGCTAGCAATCAGCCCCAGCATTTT. Protein: CSAGGASNQPQHF.

This clonotype showed up just a few times. The CDR3 reads CASSYTGETQYF. In nucleotides, the CDR3 is TGTGCCAGCAGTTACACAGGGGAGACCCAGTACTTC. The chain carries TRBV2 and TRBJ2-5, with a possible D match to TRBD1 (6 bases). The length of the CDR3 is 12 residues. The V end lost 5 bases, the J end lost 5 bases, and 9 bases lay between the germline ends. Per germline, CDR1 SNHLY and CDR2 FYNNEI.

At least ten counts were recorded for this clonotype. V and J are TRBV7-8 and TRBJ2-5; maybe TRBD1 (6 bases). The CDR3 is made up of 14 amino acids. Germline values: CDR1 SGHVS, CDR2 FQNEAQ. The V end lost 1 base, the J end lost 5 bases, and 11 bases lay between the germline ends. The CDR3 protein is CASSLVSGEETQYF. The CDR3 nucleotides are TGTGCCAGCAGCTTAGTGTCAGGGGAGGAGACCCAGTACTTC.

This chain links TRBV12-3 or TRBV12-4 with TRBJ2-2, with D unclear. The germline V and J ends were trimmed by 7 bases and 9 bases, with 6 bases remaining between them. This CDR3 contains 10 residues. The CDR3 here is CASMVRELFF. CDR3 DNA: TGTGCCAGCATGGTCCGGGAGCTGTTTTTT.

This clonotype was detected ten times or more. This chain joins TRBV5-1 and TRBJ1-6, with 7 bases identical to TRBD1. Unmatched junction bases numbered 13, after V lost 4 bases and J lost 9 bases. Germline V gives CDR1 SGHRS, CDR2 YFSETQ. The CDR3 spans 16 residues. CDR3 coding DNA: TGCGCCAGCAGCCCTAATCCCGACAGGGAAGGTTCACCCCTCCACTTT. This codes for CASSPNPDREGSPLHF.

This clonotype was seen ten or more times. The rearrangement links TRBV2 to TRBJ1-1; D is unresolved. V shed 3 bases and J shed 6 bases, with 8 bases lying between them. Germline V gene sequence: CDR1 SNHLY, CDR2 FYNNEI. CDR3 length: 12 amino acids. The CDR3 is CASSDPRSEAFF. CDR3 nucleotides: TGTGCCAGCAGTGATCCCAGATCTGAAGCTTTCTTT. The full variable domain, in which reference TRBV2 and TRBJ1-1 provide the parts outside the CDR3, is EPEVTQTPSHQVTQMGQEVILRCVPISNHLYFYWYRQILGQKVEFLVSFYNNEISEKSEIFDDQFSVERPDGSNFTLKIRSTKLEDSAMYFCASSDPRSEAFFGQGTRLTVV.

This chain links TRBV12-3 or TRBV12-4 with TRBJ2-5, with D hard to call. V dropped 5 bases and J dropped 9 bases, with 13 bases sitting between them. CDR3 size: 12 residues. This CDR3 reads CASSPSRQPQYF. The CDR3 region has the DNA TGTGCCAGCAGTCCCAGTCGGCAGCCCCAGTACTTC.

The gene calls are TRBV5-1 and TRBJ2-7; TRBD1 is a possible D gene (6 bases). V lost 0 bases and J lost 4, with 14 bases in between. The CDR3 covers 15 residues. Germline CDR1 and CDR2: SGHRS and YFSETQ. The CDR3 DNA reads TGCGCCAGCAGCTTGGCGGCAGTTCAGGGGTACGAGCAGTACTTC. As protein: CASSLAAVQGYEQYF.